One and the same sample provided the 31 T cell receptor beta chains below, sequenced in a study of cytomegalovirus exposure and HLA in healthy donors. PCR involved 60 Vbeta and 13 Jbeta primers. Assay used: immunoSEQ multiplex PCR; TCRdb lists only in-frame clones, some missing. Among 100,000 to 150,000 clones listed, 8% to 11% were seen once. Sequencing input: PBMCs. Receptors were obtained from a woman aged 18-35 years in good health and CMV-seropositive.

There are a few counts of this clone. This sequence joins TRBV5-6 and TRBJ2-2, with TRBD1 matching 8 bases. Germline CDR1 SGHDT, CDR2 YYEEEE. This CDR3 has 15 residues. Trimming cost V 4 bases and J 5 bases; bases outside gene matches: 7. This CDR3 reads CASSPPWTGTGELFF. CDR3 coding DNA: TGTGCCAGCAGCCCCCCGTGGACAGGGACCGGGGAGCTGTTTTTT.

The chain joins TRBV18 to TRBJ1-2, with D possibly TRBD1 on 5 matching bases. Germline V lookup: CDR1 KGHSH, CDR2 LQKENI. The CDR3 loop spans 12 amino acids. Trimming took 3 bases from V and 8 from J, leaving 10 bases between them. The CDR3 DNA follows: TGTGCCAGCTCACCGGGGCAGACAGGCTACACCTTC. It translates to CASSPGQTGYTF.

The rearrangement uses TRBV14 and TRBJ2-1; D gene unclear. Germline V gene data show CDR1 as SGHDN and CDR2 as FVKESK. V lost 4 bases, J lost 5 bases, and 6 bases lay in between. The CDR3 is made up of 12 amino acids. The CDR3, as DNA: TGTGCCAGCAGCCCGACAAACAATGAGCAGTTCTTC. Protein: CASSPTNNEQFF.

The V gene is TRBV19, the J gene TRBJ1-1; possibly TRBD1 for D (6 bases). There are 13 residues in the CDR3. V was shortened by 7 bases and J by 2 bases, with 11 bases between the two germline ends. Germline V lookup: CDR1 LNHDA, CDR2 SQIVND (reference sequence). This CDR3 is CASIGTLNTEAFF. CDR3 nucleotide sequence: TGTGCCAGTATAGGGACACTTAACACTGAAGCTTTCTTT.

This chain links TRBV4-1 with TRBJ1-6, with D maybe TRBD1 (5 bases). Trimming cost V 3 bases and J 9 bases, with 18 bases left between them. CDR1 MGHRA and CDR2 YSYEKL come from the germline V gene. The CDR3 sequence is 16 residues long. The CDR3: CASSQTSGYVRSPLHF. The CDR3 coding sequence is TGCGCCAGCAGCCAGACATCAGGGTACGTTCGTTCACCCCTCCACTTT.

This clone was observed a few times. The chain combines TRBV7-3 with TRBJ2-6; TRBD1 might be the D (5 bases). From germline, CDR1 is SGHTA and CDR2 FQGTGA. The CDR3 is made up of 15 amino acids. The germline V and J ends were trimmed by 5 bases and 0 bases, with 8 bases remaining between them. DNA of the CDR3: TGTGCCAGCAGCGCGGACAACTCTGGGGCCAACGTCCTGACTTTC. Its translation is CASSADNSGANVLTF.

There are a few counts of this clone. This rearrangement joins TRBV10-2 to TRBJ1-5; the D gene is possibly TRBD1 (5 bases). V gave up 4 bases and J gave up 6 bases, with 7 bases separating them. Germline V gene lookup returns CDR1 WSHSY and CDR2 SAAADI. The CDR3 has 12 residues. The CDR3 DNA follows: TGCGCCAGCAGTGTAAGGGGTCAGCCCCAGCATTTT. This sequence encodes CASSVRGQPQHF.

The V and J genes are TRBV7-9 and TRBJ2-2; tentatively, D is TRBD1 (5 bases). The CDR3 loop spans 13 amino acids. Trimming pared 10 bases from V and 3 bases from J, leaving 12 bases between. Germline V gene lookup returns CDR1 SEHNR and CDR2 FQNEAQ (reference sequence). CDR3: CAKRQFYTGELFF. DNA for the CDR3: TGTGCCAAACGACAGTTTTACACCGGGGAGCTGTTTTTT.

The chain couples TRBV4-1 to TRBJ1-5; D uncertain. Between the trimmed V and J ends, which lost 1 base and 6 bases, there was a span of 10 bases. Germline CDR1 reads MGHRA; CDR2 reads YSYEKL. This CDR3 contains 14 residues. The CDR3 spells CASSQALVSQPQHF. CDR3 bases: TGCGCCAGCAGCCAAGCCCTTGTGAGTCAGCCCCAGCATTTT.

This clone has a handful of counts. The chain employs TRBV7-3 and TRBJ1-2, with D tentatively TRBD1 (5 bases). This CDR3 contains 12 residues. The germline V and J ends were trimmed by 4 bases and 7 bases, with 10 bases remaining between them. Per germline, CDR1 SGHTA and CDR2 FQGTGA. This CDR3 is CASSSQGGGYTF. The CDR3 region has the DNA TGTGCCAGCAGCTCTCAGGGTGGTGGCTACACCTTC. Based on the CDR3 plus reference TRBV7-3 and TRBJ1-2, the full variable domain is GAGVSQTPSNKVTEKGKYVELRCDPISGHTALYWYRQSLGQGPEFLIYFQGTGAADDSGLPNDRFFAVRPEGSVSTLKIQRTERGDSAVYLCASSSQGGGYTFGSGTRLTVV.

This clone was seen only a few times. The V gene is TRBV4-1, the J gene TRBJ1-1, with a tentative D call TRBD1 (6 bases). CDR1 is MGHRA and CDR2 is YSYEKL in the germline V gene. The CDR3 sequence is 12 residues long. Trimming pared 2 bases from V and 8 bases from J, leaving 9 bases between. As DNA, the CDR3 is TGCGCCAGCAGCCAACTTACAGGGGAAGCTTTCTTT. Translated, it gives CASSQLTGEAFF.

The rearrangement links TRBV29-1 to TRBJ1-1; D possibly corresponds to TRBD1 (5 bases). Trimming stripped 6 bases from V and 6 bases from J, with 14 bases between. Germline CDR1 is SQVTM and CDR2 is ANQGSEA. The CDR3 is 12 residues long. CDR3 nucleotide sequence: TGCAGCGTCCCGACAGCAAATGCTGAAGCTTTCTTT. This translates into CSVPTANAEAFF.

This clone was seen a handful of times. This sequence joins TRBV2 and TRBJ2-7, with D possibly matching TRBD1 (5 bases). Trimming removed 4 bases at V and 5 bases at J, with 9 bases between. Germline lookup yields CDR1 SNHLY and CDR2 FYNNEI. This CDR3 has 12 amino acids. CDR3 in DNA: TGTGCCAGCAGTGTGTCCAGGGACGAGCAGTACTTC. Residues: CASSVSRDEQYF.

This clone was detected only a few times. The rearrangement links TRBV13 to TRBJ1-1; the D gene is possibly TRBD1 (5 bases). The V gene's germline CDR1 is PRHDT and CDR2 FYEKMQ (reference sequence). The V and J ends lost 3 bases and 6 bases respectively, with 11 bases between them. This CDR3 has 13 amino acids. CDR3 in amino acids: CASSLNWGPEAFF. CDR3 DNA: TGTGCCAGCAGCTTGAACTGGGGCCCTGAAGCTTTCTTT.

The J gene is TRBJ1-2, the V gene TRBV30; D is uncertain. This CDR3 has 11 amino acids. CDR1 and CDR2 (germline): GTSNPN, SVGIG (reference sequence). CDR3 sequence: CLAYGSNGYTF. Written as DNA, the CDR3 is TGTTTGGCTTACGGGTCCAATGGCTACACCTTC.

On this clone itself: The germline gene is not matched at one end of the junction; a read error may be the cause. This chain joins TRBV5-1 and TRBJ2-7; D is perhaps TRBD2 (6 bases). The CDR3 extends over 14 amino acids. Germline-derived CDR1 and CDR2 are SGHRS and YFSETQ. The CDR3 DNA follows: TGCGCCAGCAGCTTGGTTTCGGGAGTCTACGCGCAGTACTTC. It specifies CASSLVSGVYAQYF.

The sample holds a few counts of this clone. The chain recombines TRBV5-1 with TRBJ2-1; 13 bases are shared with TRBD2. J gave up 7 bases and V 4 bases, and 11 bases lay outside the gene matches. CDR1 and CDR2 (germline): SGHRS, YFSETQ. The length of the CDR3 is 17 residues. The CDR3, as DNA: TGCGCCAGCAGCAAATCCGGACTAGCGGGAGAGGTAAATGAGCAGTTCTTC. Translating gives CASSKSGLAGEVNEQFF.

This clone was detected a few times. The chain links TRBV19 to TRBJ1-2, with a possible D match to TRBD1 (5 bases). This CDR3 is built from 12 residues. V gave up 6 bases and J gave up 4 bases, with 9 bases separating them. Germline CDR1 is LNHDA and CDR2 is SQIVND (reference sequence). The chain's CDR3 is CASRDSIYGYTF. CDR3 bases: TGTGCCAGTAGAGACAGTATCTATGGCTACACCTTC.

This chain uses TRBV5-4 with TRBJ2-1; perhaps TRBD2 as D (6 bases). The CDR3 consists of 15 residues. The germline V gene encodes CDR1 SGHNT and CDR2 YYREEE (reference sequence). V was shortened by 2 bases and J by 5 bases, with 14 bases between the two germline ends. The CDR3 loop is CASSFIGSGNNEQFF. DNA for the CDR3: TGTGCCAGCAGCTTTATCGGGAGTGGGAACAATGAGCAGTTCTTC.

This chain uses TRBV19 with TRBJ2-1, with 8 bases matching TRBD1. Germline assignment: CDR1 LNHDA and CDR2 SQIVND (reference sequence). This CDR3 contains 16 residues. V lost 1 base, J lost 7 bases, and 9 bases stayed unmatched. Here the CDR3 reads CASSIGGQVPANEQFF. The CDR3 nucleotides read TGTGCCAGTAGTATAGGGGGACAGGTACCCGCGAATGAGCAGTTCTTC.

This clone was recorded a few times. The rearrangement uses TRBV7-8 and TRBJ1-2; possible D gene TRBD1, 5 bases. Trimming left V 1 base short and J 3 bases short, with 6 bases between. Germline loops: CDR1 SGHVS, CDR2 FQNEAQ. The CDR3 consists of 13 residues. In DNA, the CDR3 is TGTGCCAGCAGCTTAGGCAGGGACTATGGCTACACCTTC. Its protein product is CASSLGRDYGYTF.

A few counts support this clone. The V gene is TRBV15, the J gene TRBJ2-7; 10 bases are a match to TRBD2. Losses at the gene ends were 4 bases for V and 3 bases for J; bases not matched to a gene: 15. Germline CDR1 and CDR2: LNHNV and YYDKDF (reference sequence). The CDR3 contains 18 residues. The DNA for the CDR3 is TGTGCCACCAGCAAAGACCCGTTTCTAGCGGGAGAAGTCTACGAGCAGTACTTC. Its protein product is CATSKDPFLAGEVYEQYF. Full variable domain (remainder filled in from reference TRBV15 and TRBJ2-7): DAMVIQNPRYQVTQFGKPVTLSCSQTLNHNVMYWYQQKSSQAPKLLFHYYDKDFNNEADTPDNFQSRRPNTSFCFLDIRSPGLGDTAMYLCATSKDPFLAGEVYEQYFGPGTRLTVT.

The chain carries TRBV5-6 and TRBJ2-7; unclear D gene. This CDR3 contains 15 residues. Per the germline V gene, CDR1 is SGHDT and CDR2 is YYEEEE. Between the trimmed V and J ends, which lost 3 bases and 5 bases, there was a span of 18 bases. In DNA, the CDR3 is TGTGCCAGCAGCTCCTCTGGAGCTACAAGCGACGAGCAGTACTTC. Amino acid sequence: CASSSSGATSDEQYF.

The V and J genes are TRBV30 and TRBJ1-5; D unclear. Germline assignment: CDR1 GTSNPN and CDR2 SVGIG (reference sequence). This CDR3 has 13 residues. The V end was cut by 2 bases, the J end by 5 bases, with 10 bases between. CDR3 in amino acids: CAWSLTEYQPQHF. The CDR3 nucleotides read TGTGCCTGGAGTTTGACGGAGTATCAGCCCCAGCATTTT.

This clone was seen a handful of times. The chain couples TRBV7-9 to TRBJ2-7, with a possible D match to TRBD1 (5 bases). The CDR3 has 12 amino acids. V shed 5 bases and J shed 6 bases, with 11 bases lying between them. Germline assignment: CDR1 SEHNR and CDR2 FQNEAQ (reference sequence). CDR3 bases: TGTGCCAGCAGCCTCCAGCAGGGCGAGCAGTACTTC. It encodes CASSLQQGEQYF.

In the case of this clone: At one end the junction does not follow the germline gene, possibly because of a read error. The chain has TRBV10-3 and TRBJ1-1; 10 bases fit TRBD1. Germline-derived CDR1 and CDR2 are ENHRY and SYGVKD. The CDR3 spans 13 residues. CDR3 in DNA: TGTGCCATCGGTGACAGGGGGCGAACTGAAGCTTTCTTT. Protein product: CAIGDRGRTEAFF.

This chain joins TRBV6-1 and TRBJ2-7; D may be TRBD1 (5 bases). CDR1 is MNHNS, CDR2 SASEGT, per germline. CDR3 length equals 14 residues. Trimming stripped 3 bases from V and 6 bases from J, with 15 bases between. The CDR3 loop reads CASSDLGRRGEQYF. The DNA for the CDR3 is TGTGCCAGCAGTGATCTAGGAAGAAGGGGCGAGCAGTACTTC.

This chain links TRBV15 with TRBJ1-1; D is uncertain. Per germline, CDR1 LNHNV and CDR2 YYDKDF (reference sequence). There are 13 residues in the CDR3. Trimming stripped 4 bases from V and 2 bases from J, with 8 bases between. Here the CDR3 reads CATSTGGNTEAFF. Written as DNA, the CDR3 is TGTGCCACCAGCACCGGCGGTAACACTGAAGCTTTCTTT.

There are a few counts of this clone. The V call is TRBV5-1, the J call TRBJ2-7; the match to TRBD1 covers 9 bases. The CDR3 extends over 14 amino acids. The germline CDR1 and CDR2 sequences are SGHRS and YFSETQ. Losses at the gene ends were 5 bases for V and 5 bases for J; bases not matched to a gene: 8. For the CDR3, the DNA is TGCGCCAGCAGTCCGGGACAGGGCATCCACGAGCAGTACTTC. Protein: CASSPGQGIHEQYF.

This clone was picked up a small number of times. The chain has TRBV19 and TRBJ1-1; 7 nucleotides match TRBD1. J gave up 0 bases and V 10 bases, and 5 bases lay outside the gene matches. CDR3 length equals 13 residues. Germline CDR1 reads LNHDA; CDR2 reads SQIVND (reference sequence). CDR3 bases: TGTGCCACTTACAGGGGAGTGAACACTGAAGCTTTCTTT. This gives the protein CATYRGVNTEAFF. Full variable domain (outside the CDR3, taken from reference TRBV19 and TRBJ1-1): DGGITQSPKYLFRKEGQNVTLSCEQNLNHDAMYWYRQDPGQGLRLIYYSQIVNDFQKGDIAEGYSVSREKKESFPLTVTSAQKNPTAFYLCATYRGVNTEAFFGQGTRLTVV.

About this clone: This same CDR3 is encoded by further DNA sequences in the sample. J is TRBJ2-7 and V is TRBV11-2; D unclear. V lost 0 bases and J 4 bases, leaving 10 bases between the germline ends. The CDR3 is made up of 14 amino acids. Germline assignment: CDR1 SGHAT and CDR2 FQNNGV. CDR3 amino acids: CASSLDPSGYEQYF. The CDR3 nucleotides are TGTGCCAGCAGCTTAGATCCTTCAGGTTACGAGCAGTACTTC.